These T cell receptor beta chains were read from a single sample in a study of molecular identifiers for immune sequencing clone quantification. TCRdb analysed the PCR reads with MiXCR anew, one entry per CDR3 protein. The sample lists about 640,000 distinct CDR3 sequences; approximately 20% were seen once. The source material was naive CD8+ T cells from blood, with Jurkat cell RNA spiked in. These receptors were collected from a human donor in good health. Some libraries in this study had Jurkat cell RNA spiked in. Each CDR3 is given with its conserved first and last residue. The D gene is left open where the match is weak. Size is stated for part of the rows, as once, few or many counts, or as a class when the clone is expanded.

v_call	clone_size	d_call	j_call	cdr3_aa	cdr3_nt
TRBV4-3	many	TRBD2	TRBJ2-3	CASSQDPLAGIADTQYF	TGCGCCAGCAGCCAAGATCCACTAGCGGGAATCGCAGATACGCAGTATTTT
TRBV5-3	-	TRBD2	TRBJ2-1	CASSWTSGDYNEQFF	TGTGCCAGCAGCTGGACTAGCGGAGACTACAATGAGCAGTTCTTC
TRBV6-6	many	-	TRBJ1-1	CASRYRDKAFF	TGTGCCAGCAGATACAGGGACAAAGCTTTCTTT
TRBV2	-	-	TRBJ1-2	CASRGGFGYGYTF	TGTGCCAGCCGTGGGGGTTTTGGCTATGGCTACACCTTC
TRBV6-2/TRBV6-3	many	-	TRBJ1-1	CASSYSYAEHTEAFF	TGTGCCAGCAGTTACTCGTATGCGGAGCACACTGAAGCTTTCTTT
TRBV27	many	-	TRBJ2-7	CASSIRDTYEQYF	TGTGCCAGCAGTATCCGGGACACCTACGAGCAGTACTTC
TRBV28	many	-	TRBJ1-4	CASSLRVFGEKLFF	TGTGCCAGCAGCCTCAGGGTTTTTGGTGAAAAACTGTTTTTT
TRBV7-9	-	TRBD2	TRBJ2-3	CASSLPSGRVSDTQYF	TGTGCCAGCAGCTTACCTAGCGGGAGGGTATCAGATACGCAGTATTTT
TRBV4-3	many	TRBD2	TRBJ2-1	CASSLELAGSRDEQFF	TGCGCCAGCAGCCTGGAACTAGCGGGGAGTCGGGATGAGCAGTTCTTC
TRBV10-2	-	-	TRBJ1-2	CASSESGAAGYTF	TGCGCCAGCAGTGAATCAGGGGCAGCTGGCTACACCTTC